This passage covers 11 T cell receptor beta chains from one sample sequenced in a study of cytomegalovirus exposure and HLA in healthy donors. TCRdb keeps only in-frame clones here, not all; method: immunoSEQ multiplex PCR. This table has some 120,000 clones, 88% appearing once. What was sequenced was PBMCs. These receptors all stem from a man younger than 45 in good health and CMV-seronegative.

This rearrangement joins TRBV19 to TRBJ1-2, with TRBD1 matching over 7 bases. The V gene end was trimmed by 10 bases and the J gene end by 8 bases; junction bases not matched to a gene: 10. Germline CDR1 reads LNHDA; CDR2 reads SQIVND (reference sequence). The length of the CDR3 is 12 residues. In DNA, the CDR3 is TGTGCCAAGACGGGACAGAAAAAGGGCTACACCTTC. Residues: CAKTGQKKGYTF.

DNA of the CDR3: TGTGCCAGCAGCCGGGGACTAATCCTTAGCAATGAGCAGTTCTTC. Protein product: CASSRGLILSNEQFF. The chain joins TRBV6-5 to TRBJ2-1; TRBD2 matches 7 bases. The CDR3 extends over 15 amino acids. V was clipped by 6 bases and J by 6 bases; unmatched bases: 11. Per the germline V gene, CDR1 is MNHEY and CDR2 is SVGAGI.

The genes are TRBV19 and TRBJ2-2; 8 positions agree with TRBD2. This CDR3 has 16 residues. Germline V gives CDR1 LNHDA, CDR2 SQIVND (reference sequence). Trimming took 3 bases from V and 1 from J; bases not matched to a gene: 4. Written as DNA, the CDR3 is TGTGCCAGTAGTATGCCCGGGAGGGGGAACACCGGGGAGCTGTTTTTT. This encodes CASSMPGRGNTGELFF.

The count of this clone is one. The V call is TRBV6-6, the J call TRBJ2-7; TRBD2 aligns across 8 bases. V was clipped by 6 bases and J by 3 bases; unmatched bases: 10. CDR1 and CDR2 from the germline V gene are MNHNY and SVGAGI (reference sequence). The CDR3 runs 15 residues. The CDR3 protein is CASSRGSGDYYEQYF. As DNA, the CDR3 is TGTGCCAGCAGCCGGGGTAGCGGGGACTACTACGAGCAGTACTTC.

This chain uses TRBV25-1 with TRBJ2-5, with a tentative D call TRBD1 (6 bases). Trimming pared 4 bases from V and 5 bases from J, leaving 17 bases between. This CDR3 spans 15 amino acids. The V gene's germline CDR1 is MGHDK and CDR2 SYGVNS. CDR3 sequence reads: CASSGGRGFRETQYF. CDR3 sequence (DNA): TGTGCCAGCAGTGGAGGCAGGGGTTTTCGGGAGACCCAGTACTTC.

This chain links TRBV7-3 with TRBJ2-2; D is perhaps TRBD1 (5 bases). In germline, CDR1 is SGHTA, CDR2 FQGTGA. The V gene lost 2 bases and the J gene lost 4 bases, with 14 bases spanning the gap. The CDR3 sequence is 16 residues long. The CDR3 reads CASSLRQGQGTGELFF. The CDR3 nucleotides are TGTGCCAGCAGCTTACGGCAGGGTCAGGGCACCGGGGAGCTGTTTTTT.

J is TRBJ1-2 and V is TRBV30; 8 nucleotides align to TRBD1. This CDR3 region has 14 residues. J was trimmed by 7 bases and V by 5 bases; bases with no gene match: 12. CDR1 and CDR2 from the germline V gene are GTSNPN and SVGIG (reference sequence). The CDR3 bases are TGTGCCTGGGCGCCCTCCCGGACAGGGTCTGGCTACACCTTC. It translates to CAWAPSRTGSGYTF.

V usage is TRBV5-4 and J usage is TRBJ1-1, with D perhaps matching TRBD1 (5 bases). Germline assignment: CDR1 SGHNT and CDR2 YYREEE (reference sequence). V was shortened by 5 bases and J by 1 base, with 9 bases between the two germline ends. The CDR3 is made up of 13 amino acids. DNA of the CDR3: TGTGCCAGCAGAACTGACAGGAACACTGAAGCTTTCTTT. As protein: CASRTDRNTEAFF.

The chain is built from TRBV7-2 and TRBJ2-7; 11 bases align to TRBD2. The CDR3 runs 18 residues. Germline V CDR1 and CDR2: SGHTA, FQGNSA. Trimming at V came to 5 bases and at J to 4 bases, leaving 16 bases not matched to a gene. CDR3: CASSHKSIQTSGSYEQYF. The CDR3 region has the DNA TGTGCCAGCAGCCATAAATCCATTCAAACTAGCGGGAGTTACGAGCAGTACTTC.

This rearrangement joins TRBV5-4 to TRBJ2-7, with D maybe TRBD1 (7 bases). Trimming stripped 6 bases from V and 2 bases from J, with 18 bases between. CDR1 and CDR2 (germline): SGHNT, YYREEE (reference sequence). There are 15 residues in the CDR3. In DNA, the CDR3 is TGTGCCAGCAAAACACGGGGCAGGGGGGCCTACGAGCAGTACTTC. Translating it yields CASKTRGRGAYEQYF.

This clone was seen once. V is TRBV5-1 and J is TRBJ2-1, with a weak D call TRBD1 (5 bases). This CDR3 has 15 residues. The V end was cut by 4 bases, the J end by 5 bases, with 16 bases between. In germline, CDR1 is SGHRS, CDR2 YFSETQ. The CDR3 region has the DNA TGCGCCAGCAGCGAGCAGGGTCTGAGAAACAATGAGCAGTTCTTC. Translated, it gives CASSEQGLRNNEQFF.